The 12 T cell receptor beta chains in this list originate from one sample, sequenced in a study of T cell responses to AZD1222 COVID-19 vaccine. Produced via immunoSEQ multiplex PCR; TCRdb's table is partial and in-frame only. Of fewer than 130,000 clones in the sample, approximately 96% were seen once. The starting material was peripheral blood, obtained on day 0 of AZD1222 vaccination. The receptors were gathered from an adult in good health.

This clone was seen a single time. The chain's CDR3 is CASTSGTRGYTF. The CDR3 DNA reads as TGTGCCAGCACCTCCGGGACCCGAGGCTACACCTTC. V and J are TRBV6-5 and TRBJ1-2; perhaps TRBD1 as D (5 bases). Trimming removed 7 bases from V and 8 bases from J, with 14 bases in between. Germline CDR1 and CDR2: MNHEY and SVGAGI. The CDR3 loop spans 12 amino acids.

The gene calls are TRBV29-1 and TRBJ1-4, with unresolved D. V lost 4 bases, J lost 0 bases, and 12 bases lay in between. The CDR3 totals 15 residues. The germline gives CDR1 SQVTM, CDR2 ANQGSEA. CDR3 region: CSVVWAVATNEKLFF. The DNA for the CDR3 is TGCAGCGTTGTGTGGGCGGTAGCAACTAATGAAAAACTGTTTTTT.

The CDR3 DNA reads as TGTGCCACCAGCAGGACAGGGAACACTGAAGCTTTCTTT. It specifies CATSRTGNTEAFF. The chain uses TRBV15 and TRBJ1-1, with D tentatively TRBD1 (6 bases). This CDR3 spans 13 amino acids. Germline V gene sequence: CDR1 LNHNV, CDR2 YYDKDF (reference sequence). Deletions cut 3 bases from V and 1 base from J, with 6 bases between.

The chain couples TRBV5-6 to TRBJ2-1; D uncertain. The V end lost 3 bases, the J end lost 0 bases, and 16 bases lay between the germline ends. The length of the CDR3 is 17 residues. CDR1 is SGHDT and CDR2 is YYEEEE in the germline V gene. The CDR3 loop is CASSYTLLPSSYNEQFF. CDR3 sequence (DNA): TGTGCCAGCAGCTATACATTACTCCCGAGCTCCTACAATGAGCAGTTCTTC.

V gene TRBV18 combines with J gene TRBJ1-2; 7 positions match TRBD1. CDR3 length equals 14 residues. The trim removed 4 bases at V and 6 bases at J, leaving 8 bases unmatched. Looked up from germline, CDR1 is KGHSH and CDR2 is LQKENI. CDR3 sequence (DNA): TGTGCCAGCTCACGCGGGACAGCAGCGGATGGCTACACCTTC. It codes for CASSRGTAADGYTF.

This clone appeared a single time. The rearrangement uses TRBV6-5 and TRBJ1-6; D is uncertain. V was pared by 4 bases and J by 6 bases, with 16 bases between. The germline V gene has CDR1 MNHEY and CDR2 SVGAGI. The CDR3 runs 16 residues. CDR3 DNA sequence: TGTGCCAGCAGTTTAGAGGACCCCTTTACTAATTCACCCCTCCACTTT. Encoded protein: CASSLEDPFTNSPLHF.

This clone was found once. The chain recombines TRBV7-2 with TRBJ2-1; tentatively, D is TRBD1 (6 bases). There are 15 residues in the CDR3. Between the trimmed V and J ends, which lost 5 bases and 3 bases, there was a span of 14 bases. Germline CDR1 and CDR2: SGHTA and FQGNSA. The CDR3 bases are TGTGCCAGCAGCCAGGGGACCGCCTACTACAATGAGCAGTTCTTC. Translated, it gives CASSQGTAYYNEQFF.

This clone was counted once. The genes are TRBV18 and TRBJ2-4; 7 bases line up with TRBD1. V lost 6 bases to trimming and J lost 8 bases; unmatched junction nucleotides: 13. The CDR3 consists of 15 residues. CDR1 and CDR2 (germline): KGHSH, LQKENI. The CDR3 sequence: CASSSRQGSWDIQYF. The CDR3 bases are TGTGCCAGCTCCTCGCGACAGGGCTCTTGGGACATTCAGTACTTC. The variable domain in full, completed from reference TRBV18 and TRBJ2-4, reads NAGVMQNPRHLVRRRGQEARLRCSPMKGHSHVYWYRQLPEEGLKFMVYLQKENIIDESGMPKERFSAEFPKEGPSILRIQQVVRGDSAAYFCASSSRQGSWDIQYFGAGTRLSVL.

This clone was recorded only once. The chain joins TRBV2 to TRBJ2-7; D is uncertain. Trimming left V 8 bases short and J 6 bases short, with 20 bases between. Germline values: CDR1 SNHLY, CDR2 FYNNEI. The CDR3 consists of 14 residues. The CDR3 DNA reads as TGTGCCAGCGGAGAGGTACAACCCTCAGGCGAGCAGTACTTC. Residues: CASGEVQPSGEQYF.

The chain uses TRBV2 and TRBJ1-1; 8 positions match TRBD1. CDR1 SNHLY and CDR2 FYNNEI come from the germline V gene. J gave up 2 bases and V 6 bases, and 5 bases lay outside the gene matches. The length of the CDR3 is 14 residues. The CDR3 reads CASSDRGVNTEAFF. CDR3 nucleotides: TGTGCCAGCAGCGACAGGGGCGTAAACACTGAAGCTTTCTTT.

The CDR3 coding sequence is TGTGCCAGCAGCGTAGCAGGGAGGGACACTGAAGCTTTCTTT. This gives the protein CASSVAGRDTEAFF. The chain uses TRBV9 and TRBJ1-1; TRBD1 is a possible D gene (5 bases). V dropped 0 bases and J dropped 3 bases, with 9 bases sitting between them. The CDR3 runs 14 residues. Germline-derived CDR1 and CDR2 are SGDLS and YYNGEE.

The sample holds one count of this clone. V usage is TRBV3-1 (or the pseudogene TRBV3-2) and J usage is TRBJ1-5; D gene ambiguous. CDR1 is LGHDT and CDR2 is YNNKEL in the germline V gene (reference sequence). V lost 4 bases, J lost 0 bases, and 13 bases lay in between. The CDR3 contains 16 residues. CDR3 sequence: CASSLGRYYSNQPQHF. The CDR3 DNA reads as TGTGCCAGCAGCCTCGGCAGGTATTATAGCAATCAGCCCCAGCATTTT.